These 11 T cell receptor beta chains share one sample of origin, sequenced in a study of cytomegalovirus exposure and HLA in healthy donors. Sequenced by immunoSEQ multiplex PCR; TCRdb stores in-frame clones only, minus some. Among approximately 100,000 clones, roughly 90% were seen once, and the ten largest hold about 2%. The sample was PBMCs. The receptors derive from a woman aged 18-35 years in good health and CMV-seronegative.

CDR3 bases: TGTGCCAGCAGGAGGGGGACCAGCACAGATACGCAGTATTTT. Residues: CASRRGTSTDTQYF. The chain is built from TRBV9 and TRBJ2-3; D is possibly TRBD1 (6 bases). V lost 5 bases and J lost 0, with 10 bases in between. The CDR3 runs 14 residues. From germline, CDR1 is SGDLS and CDR2 YYNGEE. Full variable domain (remainder filled in from reference TRBV9 and TRBJ2-3): DSGVTQTPKHLITATGQRVTLRCSPRSGDLSVYWYQQSLDQGLQFLIQYYNGEERAKGNILERFSAQQFPDLHSELNLSSLELGDSALYFCASRRGTSTDTQYFGPGTRLTVL.

This rearrangement joins TRBV28 to TRBJ2-1; 10 bases line up with TRBD2. Unmatched junction bases numbered 5, after V lost 6 bases and J lost 3 bases. The CDR3 totals 15 residues. From germline, CDR1 is MDHEN and CDR2 SYDVKM. CDR3 in amino acids: CASRGEREGYNEQFF. CDR3 nucleotide sequence: TGTGCCAGCAGGGGAGAGCGGGAGGGCTACAATGAGCAGTTCTTC.

This rearrangement joins TRBV6-1 to TRBJ1-1; D unclear. The V and J ends lost 6 bases and 4 bases respectively, with 3 bases between them. The CDR3 is 10 residues long. Germline CDR1 and CDR2: MNHNS and SASEGT. In DNA form, the CDR3 reads TGTGCCAGCAGAGCCACTGAAGCTTTCTTT. Amino acid sequence: CASRATEAFF.

The V call is TRBV19, the J call TRBJ1-1, with TRBD1 matching over 9 bases. Looked up from germline, CDR1 is LNHDA and CDR2 is SQIVND (reference sequence). V shed 5 bases, J shed 5 bases, and the junction held 6 bases outside the gene matches. The CDR3 sequence is 14 residues long. The CDR3 loop is CASSLQGARTEAFF. CDR3 nucleotides: TGTGCCAGTAGTCTACAGGGGGCGAGGACTGAAGCTTTCTTT.

V usage is TRBV28 and J usage is TRBJ2-5, with D perhaps matching TRBD2 (6 bases). The germline V gene encodes CDR1 MDHEN and CDR2 SYDVKM. CDR3 length: 14 residues. Trimming took off 4 bases at V and 2 bases at J, with 11 bases between the two ends. This CDR3 is CASSSSGGQETQYF. CDR3 in DNA: TGTGCCAGCAGTTCGAGCGGAGGGCAAGAGACCCAGTACTTC.

The CDR3: CASSQSPEGESSPLHF. The DNA of the CDR3 is TGTGCCAGCAGCCAATCCCCCGAGGGAGAAAGTTCACCCCTCCACTTT. The rearrangement uses TRBV5-4 and TRBJ1-6; D gene ambiguous. Germline CDR1 SGHNT, CDR2 YYREEE (reference sequence). This CDR3 is 16 amino acids long. The germline V and J ends were trimmed by 4 bases and 9 bases, with 20 bases remaining between them.

The chain combines TRBV23-1 with TRBJ1-5; D is unclear. TRBV23-1 is designated an ORF whose function remains uncertain. The CDR3 extends over 17 amino acids. Between the trimmed V and J ends, which lost 4 bases and 6 bases, there was a span of 22 bases. For the CDR3, the DNA is TGCGCCAGCAGTCCCCCCGCCCCGACATGGAGGGCTCAGCCCCAGCATTTT. Translation: CASSPPAPTWRAQPQHF.

The CDR3 loop is CASSSRTSGSLYEQYF. Here the CDR3 DNA reads TGTGCCAGCAGTTCCAGGACTAGCGGGAGCCTCTACGAGCAGTACTTC. V is TRBV6-5 and J is TRBJ2-7; TRBD2 matches 13 bases. Germline V CDR1 and CDR2: MNHEY, SVGAGI. CDR3 length: 16 amino acids. V gave up 4 bases and J gave up 3 bases; unmatched junction bases: 6.

The chain links TRBV5-6 to TRBJ1-6; TRBD1 matches 8 bases. The CDR3 has 15 amino acids. Germline V gene data show CDR1 as SGHDT and CDR2 as YYEEEE. Losses at the gene ends were 3 bases for V and 8 bases for J; bases not matched to a gene: 7. CDR3 coding DNA: TGTGCCAGCAGCTCCGGGACAGGCACACATTCACCCCTCCACTTT. It codes for CASSSGTGTHSPLHF.

This chain links TRBV7-9 with TRBJ1-1; TRBD1 aligns across 7 bases. V lost 5 bases to trimming and J lost 5 bases; unmatched junction nucleotides: 5. Germline assignment: CDR1 SEHNR and CDR2 FQNEAQ (reference sequence). This CDR3 contains 13 residues. CDR3 protein: CASSPTGSTEAFF. The CDR3, as DNA: TGTGCCAGCAGCCCGACAGGGAGTACTGAAGCTTTCTTT.

The chain is built from TRBV14 and TRBJ2-7, with 8 positions matching TRBD1. Germline CDR1 and CDR2: SGHDN and FVKESK. This CDR3 contains 19 residues. With 0 bases clipped from V and 5 bases from J, the junction kept 18 bases outside the gene matches. As DNA, the CDR3 is TGTGCCAGCAGCCAAGATCTGGACAGGGTTGTTTCTCGCCGCGACGAGCAGTACTTC. It specifies CASSQDLDRVVSRRDEQYF.